This is a list of T cell receptor beta chains from one sample in a study of blood T cell repertoires in COVID-19. Assay: immunoSEQ multiplex PCR; the TCRdb copy retains only in-frame clones and omits some. This table has roughly 57,000 clones, 73% appearing once. Sequencing input: peripheral blood. These receptors originate from a woman aged 70 to 79 with acute or convalescent COVID-19. The conserved cysteine and the conserved F or W are not part of the CDR3 here. The order of the fields is J gene, V gene, CDR3 length, CDR3 protein.

J: TRBJ1-2
V: TRBV2
length: 13
CDR3: ASSQGQGVFYGYT

J: TRBJ2-5
V: TRBV5-1
length: 16
CDR3: ASSLSGSVRGYQETQY

J: TRBJ1-3
V: TRBV5-1
length: 14
CDR3: ASSLKGQFSGNTIY

J: TRBJ1-2
V: TRBV10-3
length: 17
CDR3: AISEDLGTGLMDSYGYT

J: TRBJ2-3
V: TRBV6-2/TRBV6-3
length: 11
CDR3: ASSALATDTQY

J: TRBJ1-1
V: TRBV7-9
length: 11
CDR3: ASSSSISTEAF

J: TRBJ1-6
V: TRBV7-9
length: 12
CDR3: ASGDLTGYSPLH

J: TRBJ1-6
V: TRBV5-4
length: 13
CDR3: ASSLPYPAGSPLH

J: TRBJ2-3
V: TRBV18
length: 11
CDR3: ASLPLGADTQY

J: TRBJ1-6
V: TRBV7-9
length: 12
CDR3: ASSPQGSNSPLH

J: TRBJ1-1
V: TRBV7-9
length: 13
CDR3: ASSLDRPYGTEAF

J: TRBJ2-6
V: TRBV5-4
length: 13
CDR3: ASSLGEAGANVLT

J: TRBJ2-2
V: TRBV27
length: 11
CDR3: ASSTTLTGELF

J: TRBJ1-2
V: TRBV2
length: 9
CDR3: ASREGSGYT

J: TRBJ1-4
V: TRBV3-1/TRBV3-2
length: 16
CDR3: ASSQGFPRSFRGEKLF

J: TRBJ1-2
V: TRBV27
length: 13
CDR3: ASSPGTLANYGYT